This passage covers 24 T cell receptor beta chains from one sample sequenced in a study of blood T cells in healthy people across ages. PCR was performed a second time for about 7 to 12 cycles using a sample-barcoded 5' primer and a J-beta primer mix. TCRdb used MiXCR to reprocess the 5' RACE reads, holding one entry per CDR3 protein. The table has roughly 800,000 distinct CDR3 sequences, roughly 60% seen once. The source material was blood. The receptors derive from a man under 40 in good health.

This clonotype has a count of ten or more. The chain has TRBV7-3 and TRBJ2-1; TRBD2 matches at 10 bases. J was trimmed by 5 bases and V by 4 bases; bases with no gene match: 5. The germline CDR1 and CDR2 sequences are SGHTA and FQGTGA. The CDR3 length is 15 residues. The chain's CDR3 is CASSWTSGGNNEQFF. Here the CDR3 DNA reads TGTGCCAGCAGCTGGACTAGCGGCGGGAACAATGAGCAGTTCTTC.

The genes are TRBV2 and TRBJ2-5; possibly TRBD1 for D (5 bases). V lost 9 bases to trimming and J lost 0 bases, with 14 bases between them. Germline V CDR1 and CDR2: SNHLY, FYNNEI. CDR3 length: 14 residues. The CDR3 sequence: CASRPAGYQETQYF. The CDR3 DNA follows: TGTGCCAGTAGACCCGCAGGGTACCAAGAGACCCAGTACTTC.

The V and J genes are TRBV5-1 and TRBJ2-7; D unclear. V gave up 0 bases and J gave up 4 bases, with 8 bases separating them. The length of the CDR3 is 13 residues. The germline gives CDR1 SGHRS, CDR2 YFSETQ. CDR3 DNA: TGCGCCAGCAGCTTGGAATCACTTTACGAGCAGTACTTC. Encoded protein: CASSLESLYEQYF.

This sequence joins TRBV12-3 or TRBV12-4 and TRBJ2-3, with 9 bases matching TRBD2. The CDR3 is 16 amino acids. V shed 7 bases, J shed 0 bases, and the junction held 8 bases outside the gene matches. The CDR3 is CASTPTGTSSTDTQYF. CDR3 DNA sequence: TGTGCCAGCACCCCTACCGGGACTAGCAGCACAGATACGCAGTATTTT.

This chain uses TRBV7-2 with TRBJ2-3; D might be TRBD2 (5 bases). The CDR3 contains 12 residues. Germline CDR1 and CDR2: SGHTA and FQGNSA. Trimming pared 7 bases from V and 2 bases from J, leaving 7 bases between. The CDR3 protein is CASTGNTDTQYF. CDR3 nucleotides: TGTGCCAGCACGGGGAACACAGATACGCAGTATTTT.

The chain is built from TRBV25-1 and TRBJ2-5, with 10 bases matching TRBD2. Trimming at V came to 6 bases and at J to 1 base, leaving 5 bases not matched to a gene. Germline loops: CDR1 MGHDK, CDR2 SYGVNS. The CDR3 loop spans 15 amino acids. The CDR3, as DNA: TGTGCCAGCAGCCTAGCGGGGGTGGGCCAAGAGACCCAGTACTTC. It translates to CASSLAGVGQETQYF.

This clonotype was counted once. The J gene is TRBJ2-5, the V gene TRBV7-2, with 9 bases aligning to TRBD1. The V gene end was trimmed by 1 base and the J gene end by 11 bases; junction bases not matched to a gene: 17. This CDR3 contains 17 residues. Germline assignment: CDR1 SGHTA and CDR2 FQGNSA. The CDR3 DNA reads TGTGCCAGCAGCTTAGAAGTAATGGGGACAGGGTGGAATGAGCAGTACTTC. It translates to CASSLEVMGTGWNEQYF.

The count of this clonotype is one. The chain employs TRBV6-5 and TRBJ1-1; D gene uncertain. Germline V gene lookup returns CDR1 MNHEY and CDR2 SVGAGI. V was clipped by 3 bases and J by 1 base, with 9 bases between them. The CDR3 consists of 14 residues. The CDR3 is CASSYSAENTEAFF. CDR3 DNA: TGTGCCAGCAGTTATAGCGCTGAGAACACTGAAGCTTTCTTT.

This clonotype was picked up one time. The rearrangement uses TRBV6-2 or TRBV6-3 and TRBJ1-1, with D perhaps TRBD1 (5 bases). This CDR3 contains 16 residues. CDR1 and CDR2 (germline): MNHEY, SVGEGT. With 7 bases removed from V and 1 base from J, the gap between germline ends came to 19 bases. DNA for the CDR3: TGTGCCAGCAAAAAAGTCGGGGACGGGAGGAACACTGAAGCTTTCTTT. Its translation is CASKKVGDGRNTEAFF.

The chain uses TRBV20-1 and TRBJ1-4, with D hard to call. Looked up from germline, CDR1 is DFQATT and CDR2 is SNEGSKA (reference sequence). This CDR3 is built from 15 residues. V was trimmed by 4 bases and J by 5 bases, leaving 17 bases between them. For the CDR3, the DNA is TGCAGTGCTATCGTAGACCGGACCCGGAATGAAAAACTGTTTTTT. Translated: CSAIVDRTRNEKLFF.

The chain joins TRBV7-9 to TRBJ1-2; D uncertain. Per the germline V gene, CDR1 is SEHNR and CDR2 is FQNEAQ (reference sequence). The V and J ends lost 7 bases and 3 bases respectively, with 15 bases between them. CDR3 length equals 14 residues. The CDR3 region is CASNLNGQDYGYTF. CDR3 nucleotide sequence: TGTGCCAGCAACCTCAACGGGCAGGACTATGGCTACACCTTC.

CDR3 DNA sequence: TGTGCCAGCAGCTATATGGGACTAGCGGGGATCAATGAGCAGTTCTTC. Encoded protein: CASSYMGLAGINEQFF. The rearrangement links TRBV2 to TRBJ2-1, with 13 bases lining up with TRBD2. Germline loops: CDR1 SNHLY, CDR2 FYNNEI. The CDR3 spans 16 residues. V was pared by 6 bases and J by 6 bases, with 8 bases of the junction left unmatched.

The rearrangement links TRBV29-1 to TRBJ1-2; tentative D call: TRBD1 (5 bases). Germline CDR1 and CDR2: SQVTM and ANQGSEA. The V gene lost 4 bases and the J gene lost 6 bases, with 18 bases spanning the gap. The CDR3 extends over 14 amino acids. CDR3 coding DNA: TGCAGCGTTGCGTTGGCGGCAGGAGGGGATGGCTACACCTTC. It yields the protein CSVALAAGGDGYTF.

This chain uses TRBV3-1 with TRBJ1-4; D is undetermined. CDR1 is LGHDT and CDR2 is YNNKEL in the germline V gene (reference sequence). The CDR3 loop spans 15 amino acids. Trimming removed 4 bases from V and 4 bases from J, with 13 bases in between. CDR3 residues: CASSLYSGVNEKLFF. In nucleotides, the CDR3 is TGTGCCAGCAGCCTATACAGCGGCGTTAATGAAAAACTGTTTTTT.

The chain couples TRBV6-5 to TRBJ2-3; 9 bases align to TRBD2. CDR1 MNHEY and CDR2 SVGAGI come from the germline V gene. There are 15 residues in the CDR3. V lost 0 bases, J lost 5 bases, and 3 bases stayed unmatched. The CDR3 DNA reads TGTGCCAGCAGTTACTCTGGCGGGAGGGTAGATACGCAGTATTTT. This sequence encodes CASSYSGGRVDTQYF.

The V gene is TRBV5-6, the J gene TRBJ2-1; 11 bases are a match to TRBD2. The CDR3 runs 18 residues. Germline V gene data show CDR1 as SGHDT and CDR2 as YYEEEE. With V trimmed by 1 base and J by 15 bases, 21 bases remained unmatched. The CDR3 protein is CASSLSPRGVLAGVHWFF. CDR3 in DNA: TGTGCCAGCAGCTTGTCTCCCCGGGGTGTACTAGCGGGAGTCCATTGGTTCTTC.

The J gene is TRBJ1-1, the V gene TRBV18; D may be TRBD1 (6 bases). Germline assignment: CDR1 KGHSH and CDR2 LQKENI. The CDR3 is 14 amino acids. The V and J ends lost 6 bases and 0 bases respectively, with 11 bases between them. The CDR3 sequence: CASSRTDMNTEAFF. CDR3 nucleotides: TGTGCCAGCTCCCGGACAGACATGAACACTGAAGCTTTCTTT. The full variable domain, rest sourced from reference TRBV18 and TRBJ1-1, is NAGVMQNPRHLVRRRGQEARLRCSPMKGHSHVYWYRQLPEEGLKFMVYLQKENIIDESGMPKERFSAEFPKEGPSILRIQQVVRGDSAAYFCASSRTDMNTEAFFGQGTRLTVV.

The chain combines TRBV10-3 with TRBJ1-2; D gene uncertain. Trimming removed 2 bases from V and 6 bases from J, with 7 bases in between. Per the germline V gene, CDR1 is ENHRY and CDR2 is SYGVKD. This CDR3 is built from 12 residues. This chain's CDR3 is CAISEVSNGYTF. The DNA for the CDR3 is TGTGCCATCAGTGAGGTTTCCAATGGCTACACCTTC.

The chain links TRBV6-6 to TRBJ2-7; 7 nucleotides match TRBD2. The CDR3 covers 16 residues. V was pared by 4 bases and J by 2 bases, with 11 bases of the junction left unmatched. CDR1 MNHNY and CDR2 SVGAGI come from the germline V gene (reference sequence). The chain's CDR3 is CASSSPSGGDPYEQYF. The CDR3 nucleotides read TGTGCCAGCAGTTCCCCTAGCGGAGGGGATCCCTACGAGCAGTACTTC.

V gene TRBV5-4 combines with J gene TRBJ2-5; no clear D. Germline CDR1 and CDR2: SGHNT and YYREEE (reference sequence). The CDR3 is 14 residues long. The V and J ends lost 0 bases and 3 bases respectively, with 9 bases between them. The CDR3 loop is CASSLAVAKETQYF. DNA for the CDR3: TGTGCCAGCAGCTTGGCGGTGGCCAAAGAGACCCAGTACTTC. Combining the CDR3 with reference TRBV5-4 and TRBJ2-5 gives the whole variable domain ETGVTQSPTHLIKTRGQQVTLRCSSQSGHNTVSWYQQALGQGPQFIFQYYREEENGRGNFPPRFSGLQFPNYSSELNVNALELDDSALYLCASSLAVAKETQYFGPGTRLLVL.

The chain couples TRBV20-1 to TRBJ2-1; weak D call: TRBD2 (6 bases). V was pared by 6 bases and J by 5 bases, with 14 bases between. The germline gives CDR1 DFQATT, CDR2 SNEGSKA (reference sequence). The CDR3 covers 13 residues. For the CDR3, the DNA is TGCAGTGCCCCTACCGCGGGGCACAATGAGCAGTTCTTC. Translation: CSAPTAGHNEQFF.

The chain has TRBV5-1 and TRBJ1-3; D remains ambiguous. Per the germline V gene, CDR1 is SGHRS and CDR2 is YFSETQ. Trimming took off 6 bases at V and 0 bases at J, with 7 bases between the two ends. The CDR3 has 13 residues. The CDR3 DNA reads TGCGCCAGCAAAGCAGACTCTGGAAACACCATATATTTT. It translates to CASKADSGNTIYF.

This chain uses TRBV12-3 or TRBV12-4 with TRBJ2-1, with a tentative D call TRBD2 (7 bases). This CDR3 contains 14 residues. V lost 2 bases and J 13 bases, leaving 18 bases between the germline ends. CDR3 amino acids: CASSLRGALGAQFF. The CDR3 bases are TGTGCCAGCAGTTTACGGGGGGCCTTAGGGGCCCAGTTCTTC.

The chain is built from TRBV6-6 and TRBJ2-7; 7 bases agree with TRBD2. Germline CDR1 and CDR2: MNHNY and SVGAGI (reference sequence). CDR3 length equals 15 residues. V trimming: 2 bases; J trimming: 1 base; junction bases outside the gene matches: 5. The CDR3 protein is CASSYRAGISYEQYF. CDR3 coding DNA: TGTGCCAGCAGTTACCGAGCGGGGATTTCCTACGAGCAGTACTTC.